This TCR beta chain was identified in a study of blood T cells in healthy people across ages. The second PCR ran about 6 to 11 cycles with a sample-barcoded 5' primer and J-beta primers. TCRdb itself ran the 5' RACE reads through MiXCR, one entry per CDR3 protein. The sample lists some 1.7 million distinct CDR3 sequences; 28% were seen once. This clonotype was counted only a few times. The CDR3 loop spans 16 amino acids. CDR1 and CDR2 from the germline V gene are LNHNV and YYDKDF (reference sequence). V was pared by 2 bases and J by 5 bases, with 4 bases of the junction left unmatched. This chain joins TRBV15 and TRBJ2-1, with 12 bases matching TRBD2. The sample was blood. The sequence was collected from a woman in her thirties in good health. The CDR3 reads CATSRLAGGLHNEQFF. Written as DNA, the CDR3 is TGTGCCACCAGCAGACTAGCGGGGGGGCTACACAATGAGCAGTTCTTC.